The table lists the clone carrying this TCR beta chain with many counts. Its antigen is not known. These data come from a study of T cells in Graves' hyperthyroidism and ophthalmopathy. Overall study results and limits: Blood held most thyroid clonotypes expanded above 0.001 frequency.

This CDR3 region has 13 residues. V trimming: 8 bases; J trimming: 9 bases; junction bases outside the gene matches: 9. CDR1 and CDR2 from the germline V gene are MDHEN and SYDVKM. Amplified TCR beta CDR3 regions derived from RNA transcripts. The HTBI set primed first-round TCR CDR3 RT-PCR. TCRdb redid the calling of the multiplex PCR reads with MiXCR, one entry per CDR3 protein. The top ten clones hold 55% to 60% of a sample with roughly 290,000 distinct CDR3 sequences, about 18% of them seen once. This sequence was found in a woman aged 60-75 years with Graves' ophthalmopathy. Material: blood. The chain links TRBV28 to TRBJ2-1; 8 bases are a match to TRBD1. The CDR3 sequence is CASQTGDVLEQFF. The CDR3 nucleotides read TGTGCCAGCCAGACAGGGGATGTGCTTGAGCAGTTCTTC.